The clone carrying this TCR beta chain was seen many times. What it binds is unknown. These data are taken from a study of T cells in Graves' hyperthyroidism and ophthalmopathy. Study conclusions and caveats: Classification by a 13 V-J model distinguished ophthalmopathy from stable hyperthyroidism. Most clonotypes that expanded in the thyroid above 0.001 also showed up in blood.

TCR beta CDR3 sequences were amplified from RNA transcripts. HTBI primers were the set used in a first-round RT-PCR of the TCR CDR3. TCRdb re-derived calls from the multiplex PCR reads in MiXCR, one entry per CDR3 protein. The data hold 360,000 or so distinct CDR3 sequences, with around 18% observed a single time. Disease duration was under 3 months in the ophthalmopathy patients, who also had a Clinical Activity Score of at least 3 and a NOSPECS grade of at least 4. This TCR was recovered from a woman aged 40 to 50 with Graves' ophthalmopathy. The sequencing sample was made of blood.

CDR3 bases: TGTGCCAGCAGTTTTGCAGACGAGCAGTACTTC. It specifies CASSFADEQYF. The chain uses TRBV12-3 or TRBV12-4 and TRBJ2-7; no reliable D call. The V and J ends lost 3 bases and 5 bases respectively, with 5 bases between them. The CDR3 loop spans 11 amino acids.